This passage covers 8 T cell receptor beta chains from one sample sequenced in a study of identical twins. TCRdb processed the 5' RACE reads anew with MiXCR; each CDR3 protein has one entry. This table holds 750,000 to 950,000 distinct CDR3 sequences, 9% to 15% found once. The sample was also reused in another study, on yellow fever vaccine responses in identical twins.

The sequenced sample was PBMCs. These receptors came from a woman aged 18-29 years in good health.

This clonotype has ten or more counts. The genes are TRBV29-1 and TRBJ2-1, with D possibly being TRBD1 (6 bases). Trimming shortened V by 7 bases and J by 4 bases, and 11 bases separated the two germline ends. The germline V gene has CDR1 SQVTM and CDR2 ANQGSEA. The length of the CDR3 is 12 residues. The CDR3 DNA is TGCAGCGCCGAGGACAGATACAATGAGCAGTTCTTC. This translates into CSAEDRYNEQFF.

The chain carries TRBV7-8 and TRBJ2-3; perhaps TRBD2 as D (8 bases). The germline CDR1 and CDR2 sequences are SGHVS and FQNEAQ. Deletions cut 4 bases from V and 2 bases from J, with 16 bases between. The CDR3 contains 16 residues. The CDR3 is CASSSYSGTVTDTQYF. The CDR3 DNA reads TGTGCCAGCAGCTCGTATAGCGGGACAGTCACAGATACGCAGTATTTT.

This clonotype occurred a few times. The J gene is TRBJ2-7, the V gene TRBV5-1; 7 bases align to TRBD2. Looked up from germline, CDR1 is SGHRS and CDR2 is YFSETQ. The CDR3 is made up of 16 amino acids. With V trimmed by 3 bases and J by 2 bases, 11 bases remained unmatched. The CDR3 is CASSSVGGTSTYEQYF. The DNA for the CDR3 is TGCGCCAGCAGCTCGGTCGGGGGGACTTCTACCTACGAGCAGTACTTC.

This clonotype was counted at least ten times. The CDR3 bases are TGCAGCGTTGAGCGGACAGGGACTAACAATGAGCAGTTCTTC. Its protein product is CSVERTGTNNEQFF. The V call is TRBV29-1, the J call TRBJ2-1, with D possibly matching TRBD1 (8 bases). CDR3 length: 14 residues. Germline lookup yields CDR1 SQVTM and CDR2 ANQGSEA. V dropped 3 bases and J dropped 5 bases, with 14 bases sitting between them.

This clonotype has only a few counts. V and J are TRBV6-1 and TRBJ2-5, with 7 bases that match TRBD2. Germline V CDR1 and CDR2: MNHNS, SASEGT. The CDR3 totals 19 residues. V gave up 5 bases and J gave up 3 bases; unmatched junction bases: 21. In nucleotides, the CDR3 is TGTGCCAGCAGTCCTCTCGGGAGGCGCGGGAGTATTTTGGAAGAGACCCAGTACTTC. Amino acid sequence: CASSPLGRRGSILEETQYF.

This clonotype turned up a few times. This rearrangement joins TRBV6-5 to TRBJ2-1; the D gene is possibly TRBD1 (5 bases). V was pared by 5 bases and J by 5 bases, with 13 bases between. Germline V CDR1 and CDR2: MNHEY, SVGAGI. The CDR3 consists of 14 residues. The CDR3 is CASSQSTVNNEQFF. The CDR3 DNA is TGTGCCAGCAGTCAATCGACAGTTAACAATGAGCAGTTCTTC.

This chain links TRBV20-1 with TRBJ1-5; D gene unclear. The CDR3 totals 15 residues. CDR1 and CDR2 from the germline V gene are DFQATT and SNEGSKA (reference sequence). V shed 1 base and J shed 7 bases, with 17 bases lying between them. CDR3 sequence: CSARVYVEREQPQHF. The CDR3 DNA sequence: TGCAGTGCTAGAGTATATGTGGAAAGGGAACAGCCCCAGCATTTT.

This clonotype was detected only a few times. CDR3 nucleotides: TGTGCCACCAGTGATGAGACGACTAGCGGGGAAACGACCTACAATGAGCAGTTCTTC. Translation gives CATSDETTSGETTYNEQFF. The chain recombines TRBV24-1 with TRBJ2-1, with TRBD2 matching over 11 bases. Germline V CDR1 and CDR2: KGHDR, SFDVKD. J lost 2 bases, V lost 3 bases, and 11 bases had no gene match. The CDR3 is 19 amino acids.